The 30 T cell receptor beta chains below all came from one sample that was sequenced in a study of response to subunit inactivated influenza vaccine. MiXCR was run by TCRdb on the RT-PCR reads, yielding one entry per CDR3 protein. The sample holds around 600,000 distinct CDR3 sequences, about 11% seen once. These same data were also listed under a study on T cells expressing NK-cell markers. According to that study: 5'RACE template switching built TCR beta cDNA with unique molecular identifiers.

The specimen comprised PBMCs from blood, sampled on the day of vaccination. Every receptor here comes from a man aged 50-59 years who received an inactivated influenza vaccine.

The gene calls are TRBV20-1 and TRBJ1-1, with unresolved D. Trimming shortened V by 0 bases and J by 0 bases, and 11 bases separated the two germline ends. CDR1 is DFQATT, CDR2 SNEGSKA, per germline (reference sequence). This CDR3 is 15 amino acids long. The CDR3 loop is CSARDGGLLNTEAFF. CDR3 sequence (DNA): TGCAGTGCTAGAGATGGCGGGCTATTGAACACTGAAGCTTTCTTT.

The rearrangement joins TRBV18 to TRBJ2-1; 10 bases match TRBD2. V lost 6 bases to trimming and J lost 9 bases; unmatched junction nucleotides: 8. CDR1 and CDR2 (germline): KGHSH, LQKENI. The length of the CDR3 is 14 residues. The CDR3, as DNA: TGTGCCAGCTCCCAAGCGGGAGGGCCCAGTGAGCAGTTCTTC. It translates to CASSQAGGPSEQFF.

This clonotype came up many times. V gene TRBV14 combines with J gene TRBJ2-1; TRBD1 might be the D (6 bases). CDR1 is SGHDN and CDR2 is FVKESK in the germline V gene. This CDR3 is 15 amino acids long. Trimming took off 2 bases at V and 5 bases at J, with 13 bases between the two ends. CDR3 sequence: CASSQRPGVNNEQFF. CDR3 bases: TGTGCCAGCAGCCAAAGACCAGGGGTCAACAATGAGCAGTTCTTC.

The CDR3 loop reads CSVVGGGHTGELFF. The CDR3 region has the DNA TGCAGCGTTGTAGGGGGGGGCCACACCGGGGAGCTGTTTTTT. The gene calls are TRBV29-1 and TRBJ2-2, with D tentatively TRBD2 (7 bases). V was trimmed by 4 bases and J by 3 bases, leaving 12 bases between them. In germline, CDR1 is SQVTM, CDR2 ANQGSEA. The CDR3 spans 14 residues.

This clonotype was seen a handful of times. The chain uses TRBV14 and TRBJ2-5; D is undetermined. Trimming removed 6 bases at V and 5 bases at J, with 10 bases between. Germline values: CDR1 SGHDN, CDR2 FVKESK. The CDR3 is made up of 12 amino acids. For the CDR3, the DNA is TGTGCCAGCAGGGGGTCGTCGGAGACCCAGTACTTC. This gives the protein CASRGSSETQYF.

This clonotype was counted at least ten times. The J gene is TRBJ2-3, the V gene TRBV11-2; no clear D. Germline CDR1 reads SGHAT; CDR2 reads FQNNGV. V lost 2 bases and J lost 1, with 10 bases in between. This CDR3 contains 15 residues. CDR3: CASSLRRVRTDTQYF. CDR3 coding DNA: TGTGCCAGCAGCTTACGGAGAGTACGCACAGATACGCAGTATTTT. Based on the CDR3 plus reference TRBV11-2 and TRBJ2-3, the full variable domain is EAGVAQSPRYKIIEKRQSVAFWCNPISGHATLYWYQQILGQGPKLLIQFQNNGVVDDSQLPKDRFSAERLKGVDSTLKIQPAKLEDSAVYLCASSLRRVRTDTQYFGPGTRLTVL.

This clonotype was seen many times. The genes are TRBV3-1 and TRBJ1-1; no clear D gene. Trimming took 1 base from V and 1 from J, leaving 4 bases between them. From germline, CDR1 is LGHDT and CDR2 YNNKEL (reference sequence). This CDR3 has 13 amino acids. The CDR3, as DNA: TGTGCCAGCAGCCAAGTTCAGAACACTGAAGCTTTCTTT. It codes for CASSQVQNTEAFF. The complete variable domain, with remaining parts taken from reference TRBV3-1 and TRBJ1-1, reads DTAVSQTPKYLVTQMGNDKSIKCEQNLGHDTMYWYKQDSKKFLKIMFSYNNKELIINETVPNRFSPKSPDKAHLNLHINSLELGDSAVYFCASSQVQNTEAFFGQGTRLTVV.

This chain connects TRBV6-1 to TRBJ2-7; D call uncertain. V lost 2 bases, J lost 6 bases, and 5 bases lay in between. Germline-derived CDR1 and CDR2 are MNHNS and SASEGT. This CDR3 has 11 amino acids. This CDR3 reads CASSEPLEQYF. The DNA of the CDR3 is TGTGCCAGCAGTGAACCCCTCGAGCAGTACTTC.

This clonotype was counted only a few times. CDR3 in DNA: TGTGCCAGCAGCTTCTCGGGAGCGACATTCAAAAACATTCAGTACTTC. Protein product: CASSFSGATFKNIQYF. The J gene is TRBJ2-4, the V gene TRBV11-2; D perhaps matches TRBD2 (6 bases). Germline values: CDR1 SGHAT, CDR2 FQNNGV. The CDR3 runs to 16 residues. With 3 bases removed from V and 3 bases from J, the gap between germline ends came to 15 bases.

This clonotype was detected only a few times. The rearrangement links TRBV2 to TRBJ2-7, with D possibly matching TRBD1 (5 bases). Trimming removed 7 bases at V and 1 base at J, with 14 bases between. CDR3 length: 14 residues. Germline CDR1 reads SNHLY; CDR2 reads FYNNEI. CDR3 DNA: TGTGCCAGCACGAAAAAGGACATATCCTACGAGCAGTACTTC. Translated: CASTKKDISYEQYF.

This clonotype came up many times. The chain combines TRBV5-1 with TRBJ1-1, with TRBD1 matching over 7 bases. CDR1 SGHRS and CDR2 YFSETQ come from the germline V gene. The CDR3 spans 15 residues. After removal of 4 bases from V and 0 bases from J, the junction contained 6 bases not matched to a gene. The CDR3 region is CASSPSGTVNTEAFF. The CDR3, as DNA: TGCGCCAGCAGCCCAAGCGGGACAGTGAACACTGAAGCTTTCTTT.

This clonotype was found many times. The chain couples TRBV5-1 to TRBJ2-3, with D perhaps matching TRBD1 (5 bases). The V end was cut by 0 bases, the J end by 2 bases, with 10 bases between. Germline-derived CDR1 and CDR2 are SGHRS and YFSETQ. The CDR3 sequence is 15 residues long. The CDR3 DNA follows: TGCGCCAGCAGCTTGGCAGGGAAAGTCACAGATACGCAGTATTTT. Its protein is CASSLAGKVTDTQYF.

This chain uses TRBV12-3 or TRBV12-4 with TRBJ1-2, with 10 bases that match TRBD1. The CDR3 runs 15 residues. Trimming removed 5 bases from V and 7 bases from J; junction bases left unmatched: 10. CDR3 sequence: CASSHTAGTGAGYTF. The CDR3 DNA is TGTGCCAGCAGTCACACCGCCGGGACAGGGGCTGGCTACACCTTC.

This clonotype was picked up a small number of times. This chain joins TRBV12-3 or TRBV12-4 and TRBJ1-2; 8 nucleotides match TRBD1. With 6 bases clipped from V and 2 bases from J, the junction kept 8 bases outside the gene matches. This CDR3 spans 15 amino acids. CDR3 loop: CASRKTGGANYGYTF. The CDR3, as DNA: TGTGCCAGCAGAAAAACAGGGGGAGCGAACTATGGCTACACCTTC.

This clonotype came up a few times. This rearrangement joins TRBV12-3 or TRBV12-4 to TRBJ1-1; the D is unclear. V was trimmed by 5 bases and J by 4 bases, leaving 11 bases between them. This CDR3 comprises 13 residues. CDR3 nucleotide sequence: TGTGCCAGCAGTGAAGGACTTGGCACTGAAGCTTTCTTT. Translation gives CASSEGLGTEAFF.

The chain links TRBV15 to TRBJ2-5; 7 bases map to TRBD2. CDR3 size: 19 residues. Germline V gives CDR1 LNHNV, CDR2 YYDKDF (reference sequence). The trim removed 2 bases at V and 1 base at J, leaving 16 bases unmatched. The DNA of the CDR3 is TGTGCCACCAGCAGATCAAGAAACCCTAGCGGAGTAAGCCAAGAGACCCAGTACTTC. Translating gives CATSRSRNPSGVSQETQYF.

This clonotype was seen many times. This rearrangement joins TRBV12-3 or TRBV12-4 to TRBJ1-2; TRBD1 agrees at 7 bases. The CDR3 is 14 amino acids. Trimming removed 3 bases from V and 8 bases from J; junction bases left unmatched: 9. CDR3 loop: CASSFFPQGQGYTF. The CDR3 DNA follows: TGTGCCAGCAGTTTTTTCCCACAGGGGCAAGGCTACACCTTC.

This clonotype has more than one count but fewer than ten. The genes are TRBV5-1 and TRBJ2-7; the D is unclear. The CDR3 spans 13 residues. V was trimmed by 3 bases and J by 2 bases, leaving 9 bases between them. Germline V gene sequence: CDR1 SGHRS, CDR2 YFSETQ. The DNA for the CDR3 is TGCGCCAGCAGCTCTTCAAATACCTACGAGCAGTACTTC. Translated: CASSSSNTYEQYF.

This clonotype turned up a few times. This chain uses TRBV30 with TRBJ1-1; no reliable D call. Looked up from germline, CDR1 is GTSNPN and CDR2 is SVGIG (reference sequence). This CDR3 region has 12 residues. Deletions cut 4 bases from V and 0 bases from J, with 6 bases between. CDR3 DNA sequence: TGTGCCTGGACGCTCTTGAACACTGAAGCTTTCTTT. Protein sequence: CAWTLLNTEAFF.

This clonotype occurred a few times. This sequence joins TRBV28 and TRBJ1-2, with D perhaps TRBD1 (5 bases). Looked up from germline, CDR1 is MDHEN and CDR2 is SYDVKM. The germline V and J ends were trimmed by 7 bases and 0 bases, with 21 bases remaining between them. The CDR3 extends over 17 amino acids. CDR3 DNA: TGTGCCAGCATATCTGGGGGGTCCACTTTAGCTAACTATGGCTACACCTTC. The encoded protein is CASISGGSTLANYGYTF.

This clonotype was observed at least ten times. This rearrangement joins TRBV6-2 or TRBV6-3 to TRBJ2-1; no clear D. V was clipped by 2 bases and J by 0 bases, with 2 bases between them. The CDR3 spans 13 residues. Germline values: CDR1 MNHEY, CDR2 SVGEGT. CDR3 loop: CASSYRSYNEQFF. The DNA for the CDR3 is TGTGCCAGCAGTTACCGCTCCTACAATGAGCAGTTCTTC.

The genes are TRBV19 and TRBJ2-2; D is ambiguous. Trimming took off 4 bases at V and 2 bases at J, with 14 bases between the two ends. This CDR3 is built from 16 residues. The germline V gene has CDR1 LNHDA and CDR2 SQIVND (reference sequence). The CDR3: CASSKSWSINTGELFF. DNA of the CDR3: TGTGCCAGTAGTAAGTCCTGGTCAATCAACACCGGGGAGCTGTTTTTT.

V gene TRBV19 combines with J gene TRBJ2-4, with a weak D call TRBD2 (5 bases). CDR3 length: 16 residues. The germline CDR1 and CDR2 sequences are LNHDA and SQIVND (reference sequence). Trimming took 3 bases from V and 0 from J, leaving 12 bases between them. CDR3 amino acids: CASSIHRGKAKNIQYF. The DNA of the CDR3 is TGTGCCAGTAGTATCCATCGGGGTAAAGCCAAAAACATTCAGTACTTC.

The table lists this clonotype with many counts. The rearrangement joins TRBV6-2 or TRBV6-3 to TRBJ2-2; D is unresolved. Trimming pared 2 bases from V and 5 bases from J, leaving 3 bases between. The CDR3 has 12 residues. CDR1 and CDR2 (germline): MNHEY, SVGEGT. CDR3 nucleotide sequence: TGTGCCAGCAGTTACAGAACCGGGGAGCTGTTTTTT. This gives the protein CASSYRTGELFF.

This chain links TRBV5-1 with TRBJ2-1; the D is unclear. The CDR3 has 13 residues. Trimming left V 4 bases short and J 7 bases short, with 12 bases between. Germline V gene lookup returns CDR1 SGHRS and CDR2 YFSETQ. The CDR3 DNA is TGCGCCAGCAGCCCATCGGTGGTTAATGAGCAGTTCTTC. Translation gives CASSPSVVNEQFF.

The chain combines TRBV11-2 with TRBJ2-2, with 8 bases identical to TRBD2. The CDR3 has 16 residues. Germline loops: CDR1 SGHAT, CDR2 FQNNGV. V lost 5 bases, J lost 5 bases, and 10 bases stayed unmatched. CDR3 nucleotide sequence: TGTGCCAGCAGCCTCGGACTAGCTACGCGAACCGGGGAGCTGTTTTTT. The encoded protein is CASSLGLATRTGELFF.

V and J are TRBV4-1 and TRBJ1-1, with D possibly matching TRBD1 (6 bases). The germline V gene encodes CDR1 MGHRA and CDR2 YSYEKL. CDR3 length: 18 residues. V lost 3 bases, J lost 0 bases, and 20 bases lay in between. The CDR3 here is CASSQYYTSGGMNTEAFF. The CDR3 coding sequence is TGCGCCAGCAGCCAGTACTACACCTCGGGGGGCATGAACACTGAAGCTTTCTTT.

This clonotype has a count of ten or more. V gene TRBV29-1 combines with J gene TRBJ1-3; no definite D call. Germline assignment: CDR1 SQVTM and CDR2 ANQGSEA. V dropped 0 bases and J dropped 11 bases, with 8 bases sitting between them. This CDR3 region has 11 residues. CDR3 DNA sequence: TGCAGCGTTGAAGATCCGGACGCCATATATTTT. Protein sequence: CSVEDPDAIYF.

This clonotype was seen ten or more times. This chain joins TRBV6-2 or TRBV6-3 and TRBJ2-7; 7 bases match TRBD1. Trimming cost V 6 bases and J 1 base; bases outside gene matches: 3. This CDR3 contains 13 residues. Germline-derived CDR1 and CDR2 are MNHEY and SVGEGT. CDR3 sequence: CASSRGQSYEQYF. Here the CDR3 DNA reads TGTGCCAGCAGCAGGGGACAGTCCTACGAGCAGTACTTC.

In this sample, this clonotype turned up many times. The V and J genes are TRBV6-5 and TRBJ2-2; tentative D call: TRBD2 (6 bases). The CDR3 spans 18 residues. CDR1 MNHEY and CDR2 SVGAGI come from the germline V gene. V was shortened by 0 bases and J by 0 bases, with 14 bases between the two germline ends. CDR3 in amino acids: CASSYSRAGTANTGELFF. DNA for the CDR3: TGTGCCAGCAGTTACTCGAGGGCGGGGACCGCGAACACCGGGGAGCTGTTTTTT.